This TCR beta chain was identified during a study of T cell changes during pregnancy in multiple sclerosis. This CDR3 contains 13 residues. Germline CDR1 SNHLY, CDR2 FYNNEI. Trimming cost V 6 bases and J 0 bases, with 8 bases left between them. The repertoire was sequenced with immunoSEQ multiplex PCR; TCRdb's copy has only in-frame clones and lacks some. This table has 90,000 to 120,000 clones, roughly nine tenths appearing once. V gene TRBV2 combines with J gene TRBJ1-1; D call uncertain. The receptor was isolated from a female donor with multiple sclerosis, enrolled in a pregnancy study. Source: peripheral blood, taken in the second trimester of pregnancy. CDR3 sequence (DNA): TGTGCCAGCAGGCGCCTATTGAACACTGAAGCTTTCTTT. It translates to CASRRLLNTEAFF. The full variable domain, in which reference TRBV2 and TRBJ1-1 provide the parts outside the CDR3, is EPEVTQTPSHQVTQMGQEVILRCVPISNHLYFYWYRQILGQKVEFLVSFYNNEISEKSEIFDDQFSVERPDGSNFTLKIRSTKLEDSAMYFCASRRLLNTEAFFGQGTRLTVV.